A single sample gave rise to the 7 T cell receptor beta chains below, sequenced in a study of response to subunit inactivated influenza vaccine. TCRdb re-called the RT-PCR reads with MiXCR, one entry per CDR3 protein. The sample shows about 480,000 distinct CDR3 sequences, 10% to 15% of them seen only once. The source material was PBMCs from blood, sampled roughly 6 weeks after vaccination. The receptors stem from a man in his fifties or sixties who received an inactivated influenza vaccine.

This clonotype was seen ten or more times. The chain recombines TRBV6-2 or TRBV6-3 with TRBJ2-7; 8 bases align to TRBD1. V lost 6 bases and J lost 2; bases outside the gene matches: 12. The length of the CDR3 is 16 residues. CDR1 is MNHEY and CDR2 is SVGEGT in the germline V gene. The CDR3 sequence: CASSPIPGGRTYEQYF. The CDR3 nucleotides are TGTGCCAGCAGCCCGATCCCAGGGGGCAGGACCTACGAGCAGTACTTC.

This clonotype was recorded many times. The chain has TRBV29-1 and TRBJ2-5, with TRBD2 matching 7 bases. The germline gives CDR1 SQVTM, CDR2 ANQGSEA. The CDR3 runs 12 residues. J gave up 9 bases and V 4 bases, and 8 bases lay outside the gene matches. CDR3 sequence: CSVGRGREAQYF. CDR3 nucleotide sequence: TGCAGCGTTGGACGGGGCCGGGAGGCCCAGTACTTC.

This clonotype was observed many times. CDR3: CSARVTSGFSYEQYF. CDR3 coding DNA: TGCAGTGCTAGAGTGACTAGCGGGTTCTCCTACGAGCAGTACTTC. The rearrangement links TRBV20-1 to TRBJ2-7; 10 nucleotides agree with TRBD2. The CDR3 is made up of 15 amino acids. Germline values: CDR1 DFQATT, CDR2 SNEGSKA (reference sequence). J was trimmed by 0 bases and V by 1 base; bases with no gene match: 3.

The chain links TRBV4-2 to TRBJ2-2, with a possible D match to TRBD2 (5 bases). Germline V CDR1 and CDR2: LGHNA, YNFKEQ. There are 13 residues in the CDR3. The CDR3 bases are TGTGCAGTGGAGGTACCCAACACCGGGGAGCTGTTTTTT. Amino acid sequence: CAVEVPNTGELFF.

This clonotype was counted between two and nine times. The V call is TRBV20-1, the J call TRBJ2-1, with 11 bases identical to TRBD2. CDR1 is DFQATT and CDR2 is SNEGSKA in the germline V gene (reference sequence). Trimming cost V 5 bases and J 4 bases; bases outside gene matches: 4. The CDR3 has 14 residues. The CDR3 protein is CSALTSGGYNEQFF. The DNA for the CDR3 is TGCAGTGCTTTAACTAGCGGGGGTTACAATGAGCAGTTCTTC.

A few counts support this clonotype. The chain has TRBV15 and TRBJ2-2; D call uncertain. CDR3 length: 13 residues. In germline, CDR1 is LNHNV, CDR2 YYDKDF (reference sequence). Trimming took 0 bases from V and 5 from J, leaving 4 bases between them. In nucleotides, the CDR3 is TGTGCCACCAGCAGAGATCAAACCGGGGAGCTGTTTTTT. Translation: CATSRDQTGELFF. Full variable domain (outside the CDR3, taken from reference TRBV15 and TRBJ2-2): DAMVIQNPRYQVTQFGKPVTLSCSQTLNHNVMYWYQQKSSQAPKLLFHYYDKDFNNEADTPDNFQSRRPNTSFCFLDIRSPGLGDTAMYLCATSRDQTGELFFGEGSRLTVL.

V and J are TRBV6-5 and TRBJ2-1, with a tentative D call TRBD2 (6 bases). V lost 0 bases to trimming and J lost 7 bases, with 10 bases between them. Germline V gene sequence: CDR1 MNHEY, CDR2 SVGAGI. The CDR3 is made up of 14 amino acids. The CDR3 spells CASSYSGRENEQFF. CDR3 nucleotides: TGTGCCAGCAGTTACTCTGGGCGGGAAAATGAGCAGTTCTTC.